The 7 T cell receptor beta chains listed next were all sequenced from one sample in a study of T cells in Graves' hyperthyroidism and ophthalmopathy. Amplified TCR beta CDR3 regions derived from RNA transcripts. Researchers ran a first-round RT-PCR on the TCR CDR3 using the HTBI primer set. TCRdb passed the multiplex PCR reads through MiXCR, listing each CDR3 protein once. The table lists about 320,000 distinct CDR3 sequences, around 17% of them singletons. Sequencing used blood. The receptors derive from a man aged 25-45 years with Graves' hyperthyroidism.

As concerns this clonotype: A read error is possible here, since a much larger clone lies one base away. The chain couples TRBV30 to TRBJ1-1; TRBD1 is a possible D gene (5 bases). V lost 2 bases, J lost 4 bases, and 14 bases lay in between. Per germline, CDR1 GTSNPN and CDR2 SVGIG (reference sequence). The CDR3 has 14 residues. The CDR3 region has the DNA TGTGCCTGGAGTACCGGGGGTGGATCCACTGAAGCTTTCTTT. Translating it yields CAWSTGGGSTEAFF.

In the case of this clonotype: At one of its ends the junction is not consistent with the germline gene, which may arise from a read error. J is TRBJ1-4 and V is TRBV12-3 or TRBV12-4, with TRBD1 matching 8 bases. This CDR3 has 14 residues. The CDR3 sequence: CTSRWTGLDEKLFF. CDR3 DNA: TGTACCAGCAGGTGGACAGGGCTCGATGAAAAACTGTTTTTT.

V gene TRBV28 combines with J gene TRBJ2-1; TRBD2 matches at 7 bases. CDR1 is MDHEN, CDR2 SYDVKM, per germline. Unmatched junction bases numbered 5, after V lost 4 bases and J lost 5 bases. CDR3 size: 14 residues. CDR3: CASSSPSGNNEQFF. The CDR3 DNA sequence: TGTGCCAGCAGTTCCCCTAGCGGTAACAATGAGCAGTTCTTC.

This clonotype has a count of ten or more. The chain combines TRBV12-3 or TRBV12-4 with TRBJ1-4, with a tentative D call TRBD1 (5 bases). The CDR3 runs 14 residues. V was trimmed by 11 bases and J by 2 bases, leaving 15 bases between them. The CDR3 region is CACDLEGTNEKLFF. The CDR3 bases are TGTGCCTGCGACCTTGAGGGGACTAATGAAAAACTGTTTTTT.

Turning to this clonotype: Given a much more abundant clone one base away, this may be a read error. This chain uses TRBV20-1 with TRBJ2-7; D could derive from TRBD1 or TRBD2 (7 bases each). The CDR3 is 12 amino acids. Germline loops: CDR1 DFQATT, CDR2 SNEGSKA (reference sequence). CDR3 sequence reads: CSAIDRDYGQYF. As DNA, the CDR3 is TGCAGTGCTATCGACAGGGACTACGGGCAGTACTTC.

This clonotype has ten or more counts. The chain couples TRBV6-6 to TRBJ1-2, with TRBD1 matching over 7 bases. Germline assignment: CDR1 MNHNY and CDR2 SVGAGI (reference sequence). CDR3 size: 14 residues. The junction had 8 bases not matched to a gene; V was cut back by 2 bases and J by 8 bases. CDR3 DNA sequence: TGTGCCAGCAGTTACGGGACAGCTGGGGAGGGCTACACCTTC. It specifies CASSYGTAGEGYTF.

This chain joins TRBV7-2 and TRBJ1-5; 7 bases are a match to TRBD1. The germline gives CDR1 SGHTA, CDR2 FQGNSA. Germline trimming cut 1 base from V and 4 bases from J; bases unmatched to any gene: 7. The CDR3 runs to 16 residues. The CDR3 sequence is CASSLVGGAVNQPQHF. The DNA of the CDR3 is TGTGCCAGCAGCTTAGTAGGGGGCGCGGTGAATCAGCCCCAGCATTTT.